This T cell receptor beta chain was identified during a study of T cells in Graves' hyperthyroidism and ophthalmopathy. Findings and caveats of the study: In the blood, most expanded thyroid clonotypes above 0.001 appeared as well.

At least ten counts were recorded for this clonotype. Its specificity is not known. The investigators amplified TCR beta CDR3 regions from RNA transcripts. First-round RT-PCR targeting the TCR CDR3 was performed with the HTBI primer set. TCRdb processed the multiplex PCR reads anew with MiXCR; each CDR3 protein has one entry. The sample lists about 410,000 distinct CDR3 sequences, about 14% occurring once. The CDR3 is made up of 13 amino acids. Germline V lookup: CDR1 MNHEY, CDR2 SMNVEV (reference sequence). With 3 bases clipped from V and 10 bases from J, the junction kept 8 bases outside the gene matches.

V is TRBV27 and J is TRBJ1-1, with TRBD1 matching 7 bases. The sample taken for sequencing was blood. The receptor's source is a man younger than 35 with Graves' ophthalmopathy. Here the CDR3 reads CASSFGRGDRAFF. CDR3 sequence (DNA): TGTGCCAGCAGTTTTGGCAGGGGGGATCGAGCTTTCTTT.